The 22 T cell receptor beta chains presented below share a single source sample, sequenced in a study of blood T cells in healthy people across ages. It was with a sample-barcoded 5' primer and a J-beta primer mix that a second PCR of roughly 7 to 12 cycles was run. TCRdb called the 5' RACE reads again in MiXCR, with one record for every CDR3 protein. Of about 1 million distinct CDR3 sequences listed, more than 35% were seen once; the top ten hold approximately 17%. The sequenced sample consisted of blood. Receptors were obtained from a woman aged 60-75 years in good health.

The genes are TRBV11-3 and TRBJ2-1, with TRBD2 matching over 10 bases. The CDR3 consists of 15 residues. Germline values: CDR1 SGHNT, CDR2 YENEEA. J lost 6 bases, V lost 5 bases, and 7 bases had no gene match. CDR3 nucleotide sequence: TGTGCCAGCAGCCGGTCTAGCGGGAGTGTCAATGAGCAGTTCTTC. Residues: CASSRSSGSVNEQFF. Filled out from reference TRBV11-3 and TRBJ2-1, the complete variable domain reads EAGVVQSPRYKIIEKKQPVAFWCNPISGHNTLYWYLQNLGQGPELLIRYENEEAVDDSQLPKDRFSAERLKGVDSTLKIQPAELGDSAVYLCASSRSSGSVNEQFFGPGTRLTVL.

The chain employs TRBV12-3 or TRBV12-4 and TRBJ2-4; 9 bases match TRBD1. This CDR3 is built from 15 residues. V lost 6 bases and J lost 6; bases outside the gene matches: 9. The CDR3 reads CASSNPGTGRNIQYF. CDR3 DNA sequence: TGTGCCAGCAGCAACCCAGGGACAGGGCGAAACATTCAGTACTTC.

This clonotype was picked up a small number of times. CDR3: CASREMGSEQYF. The DNA of the CDR3 is TGTGCCAGCAGAGAAATGGGGTCCGAGCAGTACTTC. This chain uses TRBV13 with TRBJ2-7; D gene unclear. The V gene lost 6 bases and the J gene lost 6 bases, with 12 bases spanning the gap. Germline-derived CDR1 and CDR2 are PRHDT and FYEKMQ (reference sequence). The CDR3 extends over 12 amino acids.

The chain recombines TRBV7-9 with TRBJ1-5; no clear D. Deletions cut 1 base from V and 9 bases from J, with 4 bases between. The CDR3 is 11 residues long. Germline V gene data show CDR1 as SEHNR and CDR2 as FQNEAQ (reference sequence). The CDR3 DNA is TGTGCCAGCAGCTTAGTGGGGCCCCAGCATTTT. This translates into CASSLVGPQHF.

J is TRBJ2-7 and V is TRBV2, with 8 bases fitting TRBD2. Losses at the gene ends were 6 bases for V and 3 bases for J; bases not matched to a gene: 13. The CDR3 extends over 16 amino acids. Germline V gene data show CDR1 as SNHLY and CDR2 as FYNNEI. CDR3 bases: TGTGCCAGCAGCGCCAACCGAGCGGGGGTAAACTACGAGCAGTACTTC. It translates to CASSANRAGVNYEQYF.

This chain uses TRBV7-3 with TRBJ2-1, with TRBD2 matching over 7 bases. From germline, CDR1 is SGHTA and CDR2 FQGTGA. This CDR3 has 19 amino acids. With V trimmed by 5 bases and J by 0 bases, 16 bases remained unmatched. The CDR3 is CASSVRPRDYLSSYNEQFF. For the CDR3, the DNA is TGTGCCAGCAGCGTCAGACCTAGGGACTACCTTAGCTCCTACAATGAGCAGTTCTTC.

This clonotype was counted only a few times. Here the CDR3 reads CASSRTSRLEQFF. The CDR3 DNA sequence: TGTGCCAGCAGTCGGACTAGCCGCTTAGAGCAGTTCTTC. The chain has TRBV12-3 or TRBV12-4 and TRBJ2-1; 8 bases fit TRBD2. CDR3 length: 13 residues. The J segment lost 10 bases and the V segment lost 5 bases, leaving 7 bases of the junction unmatched.

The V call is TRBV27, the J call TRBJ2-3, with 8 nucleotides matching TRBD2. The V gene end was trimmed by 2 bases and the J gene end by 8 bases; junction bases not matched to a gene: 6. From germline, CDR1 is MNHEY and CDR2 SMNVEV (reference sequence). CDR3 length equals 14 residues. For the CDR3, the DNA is TGTGCCAGCAGTTTAAATACGGGAGGGGGTACGCAGTATTTT. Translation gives CASSLNTGGGTQYF.

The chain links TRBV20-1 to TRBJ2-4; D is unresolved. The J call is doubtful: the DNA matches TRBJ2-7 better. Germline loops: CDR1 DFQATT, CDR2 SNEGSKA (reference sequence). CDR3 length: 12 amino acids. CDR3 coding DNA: TGCAGTGCGGGTCCCGACCTCTACGAGCAGTACTTC. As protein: CSAGPDLYEQYF.

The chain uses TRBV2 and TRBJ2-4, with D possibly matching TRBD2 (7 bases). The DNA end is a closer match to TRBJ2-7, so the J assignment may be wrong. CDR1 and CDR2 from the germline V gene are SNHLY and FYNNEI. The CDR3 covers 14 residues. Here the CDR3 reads CASSGGGVPYEQYF. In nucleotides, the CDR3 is TGTGCCAGCAGTGGCGGGGGCGTACCCTACGAGCAGTACTTC.

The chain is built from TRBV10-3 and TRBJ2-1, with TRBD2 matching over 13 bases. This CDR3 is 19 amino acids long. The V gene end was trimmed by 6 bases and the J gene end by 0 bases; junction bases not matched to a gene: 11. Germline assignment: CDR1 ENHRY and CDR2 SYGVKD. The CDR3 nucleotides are TGTGCCATCAGACAACCCGGGACTAGCGGGACCAACTCCTACAATGAGCAGTTCTTC. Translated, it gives CAIRQPGTSGTNSYNEQFF.

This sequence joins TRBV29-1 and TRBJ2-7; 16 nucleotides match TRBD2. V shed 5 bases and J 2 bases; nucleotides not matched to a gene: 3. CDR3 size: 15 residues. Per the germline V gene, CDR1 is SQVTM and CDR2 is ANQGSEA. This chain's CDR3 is CSVSGLAGGPYEQYF. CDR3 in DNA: TGCAGCGTTTCGGGACTAGCGGGAGGGCCCTACGAGCAGTACTTC.

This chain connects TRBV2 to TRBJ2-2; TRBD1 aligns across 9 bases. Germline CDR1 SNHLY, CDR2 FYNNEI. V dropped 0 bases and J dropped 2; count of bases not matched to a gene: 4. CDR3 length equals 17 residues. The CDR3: CASSEALDRGNTGELFF. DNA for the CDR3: TGTGCCAGCAGTGAAGCGCTGGACAGGGGTAACACCGGGGAGCTGTTTTTT. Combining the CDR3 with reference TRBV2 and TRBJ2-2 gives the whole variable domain EPEVTQTPSHQVTQMGQEVILRCVPISNHLYFYWYRQILGQKVEFLVSFYNNEISEKSEIFDDQFSVERPDGSNFTLKIRSTKLEDSAMYFCASSEALDRGNTGELFFGEGSRLTVL.

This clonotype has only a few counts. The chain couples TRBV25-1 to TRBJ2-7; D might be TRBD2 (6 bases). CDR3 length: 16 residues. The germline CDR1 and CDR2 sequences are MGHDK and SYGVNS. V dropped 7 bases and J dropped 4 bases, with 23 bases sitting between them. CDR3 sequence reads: CASIRHPSSGGYEQYF. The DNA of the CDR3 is TGTGCCAGCATAAGGCACCCCAGTTCTGGGGGGTACGAGCAGTACTTC.

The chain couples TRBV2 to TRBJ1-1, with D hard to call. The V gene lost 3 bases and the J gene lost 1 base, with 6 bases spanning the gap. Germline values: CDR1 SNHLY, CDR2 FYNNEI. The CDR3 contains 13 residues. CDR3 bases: TGTGCCAGCAGTGATCTAGGGAACACTGAAGCTTTCTTT. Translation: CASSDLGNTEAFF. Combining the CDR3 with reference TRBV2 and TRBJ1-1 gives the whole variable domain EPEVTQTPSHQVTQMGQEVILRCVPISNHLYFYWYRQILGQKVEFLVSFYNNEISEKSEIFDDQFSVERPDGSNFTLKIRSTKLEDSAMYFCASSDLGNTEAFFGQGTRLTVV.

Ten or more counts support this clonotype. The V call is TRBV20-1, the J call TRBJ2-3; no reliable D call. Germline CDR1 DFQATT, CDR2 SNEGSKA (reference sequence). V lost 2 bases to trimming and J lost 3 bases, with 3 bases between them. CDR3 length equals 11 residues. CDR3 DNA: TGCAGTGCTAGACTTACAGATACGCAGTATTTT. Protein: CSARLTDTQYF.

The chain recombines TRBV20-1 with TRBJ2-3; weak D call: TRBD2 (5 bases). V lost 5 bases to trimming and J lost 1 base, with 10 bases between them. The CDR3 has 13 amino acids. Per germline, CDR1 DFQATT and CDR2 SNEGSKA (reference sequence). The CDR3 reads CSAEAVRTDTQYF. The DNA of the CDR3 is TGCAGTGCTGAAGCGGTGCGCACAGATACGCAGTATTTT.

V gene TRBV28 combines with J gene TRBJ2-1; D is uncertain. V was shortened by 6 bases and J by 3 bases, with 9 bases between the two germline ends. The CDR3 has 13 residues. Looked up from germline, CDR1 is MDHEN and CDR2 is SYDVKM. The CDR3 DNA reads TGTGCCAGCAGCCCGAACTTCTACAATGAGCAGTTCTTC. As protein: CASSPNFYNEQFF.

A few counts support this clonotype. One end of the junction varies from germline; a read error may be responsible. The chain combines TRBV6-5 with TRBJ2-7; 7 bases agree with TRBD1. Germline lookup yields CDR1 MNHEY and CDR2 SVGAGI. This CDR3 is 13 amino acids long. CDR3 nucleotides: TGCACCTCCGCGAGGGACAGAGTCTACGAGCAGTACTTC. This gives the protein CTSARDRVYEQYF.

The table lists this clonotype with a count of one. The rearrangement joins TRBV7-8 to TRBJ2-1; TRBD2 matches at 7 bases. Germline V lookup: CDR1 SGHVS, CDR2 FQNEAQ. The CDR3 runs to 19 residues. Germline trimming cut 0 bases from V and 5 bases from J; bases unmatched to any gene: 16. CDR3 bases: TGTGCCAGCAGCTTAGCGCCGATGGCTAGCGGTGGAGGGCACAATGAGCAGTTCTTC. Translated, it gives CASSLAPMASGGGHNEQFF.

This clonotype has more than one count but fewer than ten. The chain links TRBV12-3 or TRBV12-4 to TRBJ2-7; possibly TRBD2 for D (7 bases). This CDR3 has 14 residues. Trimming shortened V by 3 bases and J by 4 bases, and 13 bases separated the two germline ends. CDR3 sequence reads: CASSFDGGQYEQYF. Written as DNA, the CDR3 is TGTGCCAGCAGTTTCGACGGGGGGCAATACGAGCAGTACTTC.

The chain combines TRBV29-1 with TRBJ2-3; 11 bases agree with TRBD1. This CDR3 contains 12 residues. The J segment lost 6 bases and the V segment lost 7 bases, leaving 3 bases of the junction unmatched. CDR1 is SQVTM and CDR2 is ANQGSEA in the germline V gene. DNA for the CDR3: TGCAGCGCTGGGACAGGGGGGGATACGCAGTATTTT. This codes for CSAGTGGDTQYF.